Included here is one TCR beta chain sequence, with context. This sample is part of a study of T cell changes during pregnancy in multiple sclerosis. The CDR3 is 15 amino acids. Deletions cut 3 bases from V and 7 bases from J, with 17 bases between. Looked up from germline, CDR1 is SGHDT and CDR2 is YYEEEE. The repertoire was sequenced with immunoSEQ multiplex PCR; TCRdb's copy has only in-frame clones and lacks some. The table includes tens of thousands of clones, around nine tenths detected once. The material was peripheral blood, obtained before pregnancy. This clonotype originated in a female donor with multiple sclerosis, enrolled in a pregnancy study. The chain joins TRBV5-6 to TRBJ2-1, with D possibly being TRBD2 (5 bases). The CDR3: CASSWRARRWNEQFF. The CDR3 DNA reads TGTGCCAGCAGCTGGCGGGCCAGGAGGTGGAATGAGCAGTTCTTC.